The clone carrying this T cell receptor beta chain is medium-sized by share. Some clones are missing from TCRdb's copy, which holds only in-frame ones; the method was immunoSEQ multiplex PCR. The sample records about 23,000 clones, around 89% being singletons. This specimen comes from a study of T cell changes during pregnancy in multiple sclerosis. The CDR3 runs 14 residues. CDR1 and CDR2 (germline): MRHNA, SNTAGT. V was pared by 4 bases and J by 4 bases, with 1 base of the junction left unmatched. This specimen consisted of CD8+ T cells from peripheral blood mononuclear cells, obtained in the first trimester of pregnancy. The chain carries TRBV6-4 and TRBJ2-3; the match to TRBD1 covers 11 bases. The clonotype comes from a female donor with multiple sclerosis, enrolled in a pregnancy study. The CDR3 DNA follows: TGTGCCAGCAGTGGGACAGGGGGCGCAGATACGCAGTATTTT. This sequence encodes CASSGTGGADTQYF.